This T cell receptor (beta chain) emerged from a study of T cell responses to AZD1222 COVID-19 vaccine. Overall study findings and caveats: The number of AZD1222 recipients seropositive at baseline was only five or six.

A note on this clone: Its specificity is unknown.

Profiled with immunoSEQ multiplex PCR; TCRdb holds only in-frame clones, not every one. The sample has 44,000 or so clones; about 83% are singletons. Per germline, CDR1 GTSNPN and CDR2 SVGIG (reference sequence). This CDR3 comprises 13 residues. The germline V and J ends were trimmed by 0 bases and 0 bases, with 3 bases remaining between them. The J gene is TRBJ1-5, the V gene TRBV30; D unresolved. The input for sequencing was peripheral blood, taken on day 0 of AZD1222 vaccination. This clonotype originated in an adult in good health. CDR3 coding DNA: TGTGCCTGGAGTGTAGATAGCAATCAGCCCCAGCATTTT. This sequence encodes CAWSVDSNQPQHF. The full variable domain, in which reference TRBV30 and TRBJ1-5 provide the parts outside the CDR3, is SQTIHQWPATLVQPVGSPLSLECTVEGTSNPNLYWYRQAAGRGLQLLFYSVGIGQISSEVPQNLSASRPQDRQFILSSKKLLLSDSGFYLCAWSVDSNQPQHFGDGTRLSIL.